This TCR beta chain was recovered during a study of Tregs in tolerant kidney transplant recipients. Regarding this clone: Its specificity is not known.

Unstimulated Tregs (CD4+CD25+CD127-) and CD4+CD25- non-Tregs were sorted from PBMCs. Broader study findings: The small number of patients limits these findings pending further validation.

The method was immunoSEQ multiplex PCR; TCRdb's version includes in-frame clones alone and lacks a portion of them. The sample records about 240,000 clones, 80% to 85% being singletons. The J segment lost 11 bases and the V segment lost 0 bases, leaving 9 bases of the junction unmatched. The CDR3 extends over 17 amino acids. The V gene's germline CDR1 is SNHLY and CDR2 FYNNEI. The sequence was obtained from a human donor in good health. V is TRBV2 and J is TRBJ1-6; 11 nucleotides agree with TRBD1. Sequenced: CD4+ T cells from blood. CDR3 region: CASSEALRGQGGAPLHF. CDR3 nucleotides: TGTGCCAGCAGTGAAGCGCTTCGGGGACAGGGGGGGGCACCCCTCCACTTT. Supplemented by reference TRBV2 and TRBJ1-6, the full variable domain reads EPEVTQTPSHQVTQMGQEVILRCVPISNHLYFYWYRQILGQKVEFLVSFYNNEISEKSEIFDDQFSVERPDGSNFTLKIRSTKLEDSAMYFCASSEALRGQGGAPLHFGNGTRLTVT.